This T cell receptor beta chain was observed in a study of cytomegalovirus exposure and HLA in healthy donors. Study observations and caveats: With further analysis later on, most CMV-associated TCR beta chains appeared HLA-restricted. Reports indicated that the classifier achieved high specificity and sensitivity in diagnosing cytomegalovirus status.

The study ran its PCR with 60 Vbeta and 13 Jbeta primers. Clones were read by immunoSEQ multiplex PCR, and TCRdb kept only the in-frame ones, dropping some. The data show some 150,000 clones, with almost 80% seen just once and roughly 1.2% held by the top ten. This CDR3 spans 16 amino acids. The germline V gene has CDR1 MNHNS and CDR2 SASEGT. V lost 3 bases to trimming and J lost 1 base; unmatched junction nucleotides: 6. To note about this clone: What it binds is not known.

Input material: PBMCs. V usage is TRBV6-1 and J usage is TRBJ1-2; 9 positions match TRBD1. The source is a woman aged 50 to 65 in good health and CMV-seronegative. CDR3 DNA: TGTGCCAGCAGTGAGGGAGGACAGGGGAGTAACTATGGCTACACCTTC. Its protein product is CASSEGGQGSNYGYTF.